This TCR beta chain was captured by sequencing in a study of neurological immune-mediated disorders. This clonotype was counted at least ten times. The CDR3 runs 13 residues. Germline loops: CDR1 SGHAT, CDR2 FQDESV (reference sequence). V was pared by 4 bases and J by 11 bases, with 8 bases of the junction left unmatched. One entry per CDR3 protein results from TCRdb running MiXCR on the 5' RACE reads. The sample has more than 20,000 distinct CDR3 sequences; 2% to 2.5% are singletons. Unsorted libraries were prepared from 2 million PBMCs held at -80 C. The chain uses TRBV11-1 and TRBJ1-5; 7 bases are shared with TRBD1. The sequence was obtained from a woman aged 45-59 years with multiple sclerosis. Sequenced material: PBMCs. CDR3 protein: CASSSNPGGAQHF. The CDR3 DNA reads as TGTGCCAGCAGCTCCAACCCAGGGGGGGCCCAGCATTTT. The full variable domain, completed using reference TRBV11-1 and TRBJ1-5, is EAEVAQSPRYKITEKSQAVAFWCDPISGHATLYWYRQILGQGPELLVQFQDESVVDDSQLPKDRFSAERLKGVDSTLKIQPAELGDSAMYLCASSSNPGGAQHFGDGTRLSIL.